Each of the 2 T cell receptor beta chains below was sequenced from the same sample in a study of cytomegalovirus exposure and HLA in healthy donors (dated by TCRdb to the late 2010s). Library creation used the immunoSEQ multiplex PCR assay. A mixture of 60 forward primers for TCR Vbeta segments and 13 reverse primers for TCR Jbeta segments was used in the multiplex PCR. This is the immuneACCESS table as TCRdb keeps it, with only in-frame sequences that have V and J called. A part of the clones is gone; compared with another copy, unresolved V genes explain less than half, and the rest is unexplained. Recorded for this sample are 200,000 or so clones; 85% of them occurred a single time. Roughly 1.3% of the sample belongs to the ten largest clones. Sequencing input: PBMCs. These TCRs come from a human donor in good health.

As to this clone: This same CDR3 is encoded by further DNA sequences in the sample. The chain employs TRBV7-3 and TRBJ2-3; D is perhaps TRBD1 (5 bases). Trimming shortened V by 5 bases and J by 2 bases, and 11 bases separated the two germline ends. This CDR3 is built from 14 residues. Germline V CDR1 and CDR2: SGHTA, FQGTGA. The CDR3 loop reads CASSPGRATDTQYF. CDR3 DNA sequence: TGTGCCAGCAGCCCGGGCAGGGCCACAGATACGCAGTATTTT.

The chain links TRBV21-1 to TRBJ2-7; the DNA was not used to check the table's D call, TRBD1. TRBV21-1 is designated a pseudogene. The CDR3 is 15 residues long. The CDR3: CASSKRTGNYYEQYF. The CDR3 nucleotides are TGTGCCAGCAGCAAAAGAACAGGGAACTACTACGAGCAGTACTTC.